This T cell receptor beta chain was profiled in a study of regulatory T cells in long-lasting Graves disease (dated by TCRdb to about 2021). About the full investigation: Persistent Graves' disease was defined as persistently positive TSH receptor autoantibodies together with antithyroid drug treatment for over 5 years. A total of around 35 samples underwent TCR sequencing, from about 13 patients with persistent Graves' disease and some 20 patients with newly diagnosed Graves' disease. On average, persistent Graves' disease patients in the clinical cohort had been on antithyroid drugs for eight to twelve years. The study was registered as a clinical trial and conducted in China. Peripheral blood TCR sequencing and RNA sequencing compared persistent Graves' disease patients with newly diagnosed Graves' disease patients. Study-wide findings and limitations: Lower TCR Shannon entropy and fewer highly expanded clones were observed in persistent Graves' disease patients than in newly diagnosed patients, which suggested clonal expansion. Preferential use of TRBV28, TRBJ1-2 and TRBJ2-5 was observed in persistent disease, whereas TRBV20-1 and TRBJ2-1 were favored in newly diagnosed disease. The study examined only peripheral blood because the primary lesion, thyroid tissue, could not be accessed. The small sample size was acknowledged by the authors as a limitation that may reduce accuracy. Sequencing and analysis were restricted to the TCR beta chain. Persistent patients shared more public clonotypes among themselves (under 3,000) than newly diagnosed patients did (approximately 870).

This specimen's time point label, per the study, means: persistent/refractory GD, antithyroid drugs over 5 years with positive TRAb. For both TCR sequencing and RNA sequencing, RNA was extracted from PBMCs using TRIzol. Graves' disease was diagnosed according to American Thyroid Association guidelines. Recruitment of patients was carried out at an endocrinology department in Xi'an, China. From each patient, around 9 milliliters of peripheral blood was collected into an EDTA anticoagulant tube. PBMCs were isolated by Ficoll Paque Plus density gradient separation without further T cell sorting. An Agilent 2100 Bioanalyzer and agarose gel were used to check RNA quality, and a NanoDrop 2000 was used to measure RNA concentration. This clonotype was counted only a few times. It has no known antigen specificity. The record has no base qualities; no much larger clone is one base away. Receptor amplification or capture employed multiplex PCR. Sequencing relied on an Illumina HiSeq 4000. iRepertoire HTBI primers and Arm-PCR amplification of CDR3 regions were used to construct TCR beta libraries. Gel purification was performed on PCR products prior to sequencing. The source study handled its data this way. Gene usage analysis of CDR3 amino acid clonotypes relied on the 55 to 80 TRBV and about 13 TRBJ segments identified across samples. COPE and FqMerger were used to merge the filtered high-quality paired reads into contigs. BLAST was used to align contigs to IMGT TRBV, TRBD and TRBJ reference genes, with CDR3 defined following IMGT. Clonotypes above 0.1% frequency were classified as highly expanded clones. Shannon entropy was used to measure repertoire diversity, and the Gini coefficient was used to measure V-J evenness. Public clonotypes were defined as clonotypes shared by more than one individual. Through fastp at Q25 and MiXCR, TCRdb rebuilt clones from the public reads, retaining in-frame beta chains. Each entry merges the rows of one CDR3 protein and shows their most common DNA and genes. TCRdb, not the authors, supplied the V and J calls. The sample profile shows under 450,000 distinct CDR3 sequences; roughly 24% of them were found once. Less than 30% of the sample goes to the ten largest clones.

Including the terminal cysteine and phenylalanine, the CDR3 comprises 13 residues. Kept here is only the CDR3 DNA, which spans 39 bases and is read in frame from base 1. Trimming costs V 4 bases and J 5 bases, and their ends lie 12 bases apart. As encoded in the germline V gene (reference sequence), CDR1 is LGHDT while CDR2 is YNNKEL. The TCR comes from a woman aged 40 to 50 with Graves disease. Donor details come from another sample of the same person, matched by shared clones. This sequence uses TRBV3-1 and TRBJ2-7; the D segment could be TRBD1, given 6 matching bases. Specimen: peripheral blood mononuclear cells (PBMCs), collected when the disease was refractory, from a patient treated with antithyroid drugs. The DNA sequence reads TGTGCCAGCAGCCGGCGACAGGACCACGAGCAGTACTTC. It encodes CASSRRQDHEQYF.